The rows below give T cell receptor beta chains drawn from one sample of a study of metastatic and nonmetastatic thyroid tumors. MiXCR re-clonotyped the PCR reads for TCRdb. The table includes about 40,000 clones, about 10% detected once. The specimen sequenced was blood. Source of these receptors: a female donor with papillary thyroid cancer or a benign thyroid nodule (not recorded which). Some clones in this sample may be carry-over from other donors' samples. Both conserved end residues are part of each CDR3. The D gene is left open where the match is weak. Not every row has a clone size; where given, it reads once, few, many or a size class.

D gene	V gene	CDR3 length	J gene	clone size	CDR3 protein	CDR3 DNA
TRBD2	TRBV3-1	16	TRBJ2-1	many	CASSPGLAEAYNEQFF	TGTGCCAGCAGCCCGGGACTAGCGGAAGCCTACAATGAGCAGTTCTTC
TRBD2	TRBV24-1	14	TRBJ2-1	-	CATSTSGDYNEQFF	TGTGCCACCTCGACTAGCGGAGACTACAATGAGCAGTTCTTC
-	TRBV20-1	16	TRBJ2-4	many	CSARSPPTGSKNIQYF	TGCAGTGCTAGGTCTCCCCCCACAGGGTCCAAAAACATTCAGTACTTC
-	TRBV14	13	TRBJ2-3	-	CASSQNTGDTQYF	TGTGCCAGCAGCCAAAATACGGGAGATACGCAGTATTTT
TRBD1	TRBV2	13	TRBJ2-5	many	CASSRGPGETQYF	TGTGCCAGCAGCAGGGGGCCAGGAGAGACCCAGTACTTC
-	TRBV18	15	TRBJ1-6	many	CASSPTADGNSPLHF	TGTGCCAGCTCACCGACAGCGGATGGGAATTCACCCCTCCACTTT
-	TRBV28	12	TRBJ2-1	many	CASSLRGYEQFF	TGTGCCAGCAGTTTAAGGGGGTATGAGCAGTTCTTC
TRBD1	TRBV28	14	TRBJ2-7	many	CASRPYRGPYEQYF	TGTGCCAGCAGACCATACAGGGGCCCCTACGAGCAGTACTTC
TRBD2	TRBV7-9	16	TRBJ2-1	many	CASSRTGTINYNEQFF	TGTGCCAGCAGCCGTACCGGGACTATAAACTACAATGAGCAGTTCTTC
-	TRBV7-2	15	TRBJ1-2	many	CASSLARGGVYGYTF	TGTGCCAGCAGCTTAGCGCGGGGGGGCGTTTATGGCTACACCTTC
-	TRBV7-8	13	TRBJ2-1	-	CASSSQSAYEQFF	TGTGCCAGCAGCTCACAAAGTGCGTATGAGCAGTTCTTC
-	TRBV20-1	12	TRBJ1-5	once	CSASSHGHPQHF	TGCAGTGCTAGCTCCCATGGACATCCCCAGCATTTT
-	TRBV20-1	15	TRBJ2-7	-	CSAPGGASSSYEQYF	TGCAGTGCCCCCGGGGGTGCGTCTAGCTCCTACGAGCAGTACTTC
-	TRBV12-5	17	TRBJ2-5	many	CASGPQLGRGYRRTQYF	TGTGCTAGTGGCCCTCAGTTGGGCAGGGGCTATCGGCGGACCCAGTACTTC
-	TRBV3-1	14	TRBJ2-1	many	CASSQGYSYNEQFF	TGTGCCAGCAGCCAAGGGTACAGCTACAATGAGCAGTTCTTC
-	TRBV5-1	15	TRBJ2-7	-	CAISGSGTGVGEQYF	TGCGCCATCAGCGGGTCCGGTACAGGGGTGGGAGAGCAGTACTTC
-	TRBV12-3/TRBV12-4	15	TRBJ2-7	many	CASSLGGRPTGEQYF	TGTGCCAGCAGTTTAGGCGGGCGGCCCACCGGAGAGCAGTACTTC
-	TRBV7-9	13	TRBJ2-7	many	CASSLVADYEQYF	TGTGCCAGCAGCTTAGTCGCGGATTACGAGCAGTACTTC